These T cell receptor beta chains were read from a single sample in a study of OX40 agonist ivuxolimab in advanced cancers. Using immunoSEQ multiplex PCR, the repertoire was profiled, and TCRdb retains in-frame clones only, with some absent. The sample lists some 11,000 clones; approximately 86% were seen once. The source was CD4+ or CD8+ T cells sorted from blood, collected in a trial of the OX40 agonist ivuxolimab. All receptors derive from an adult with an advanced solid tumor such as melanoma, head and neck, liver or kidney cancer. Both conserved end residues are part of each CDR3. Fields, in order: CDR3 DNA, CDR3 protein, V gene, clone size, D gene, J gene. A D gene is named only where the DNA matches it firmly. The size of a clone is reported for some rows only, either as once, few or many, or as a class for expanded clones.

cdr3_nt: TGTGCCAGCAGCCCAACGACAGGGGGGTCCGGGGAGCTGTTTTTT
cdr3_aa: CASSPTTGGSGELFF
v_call: TRBV7-6
clone_size: .
d_call: TRBD1
j_call: TRBJ2-2

cdr3_nt: TGTGCCAGCAGCTTAGCCCCGGGACTAGCGGGCGATTACGAGCAGTACTTC
cdr3_aa: CASSLAPGLAGDYEQYF
v_call: TRBV11-3
clone_size: .
d_call: TRBD2
j_call: TRBJ2-7

cdr3_nt: TGTGCCAGCAGCCCGACTAGCGGCCCGATCTACGAGCAGTACTTC
cdr3_aa: CASSPTSGPIYEQYF
v_call: TRBV6-5
clone_size: .
d_call: TRBD2
j_call: TRBJ2-7

cdr3_nt: TGTGCCAGCAGTTACACGGGTAGCACAGATACGCAGTATTTT
cdr3_aa: CASSYTGSTDTQYF
v_call: TRBV6-5
clone_size: .
d_call: .
j_call: TRBJ2-3

cdr3_nt: TGTGCCAGCAGCTTAACCCTGGGACAGGGGTTAACAGATACGCAGTATTTT
cdr3_aa: CASSLTLGQGLTDTQYF
v_call: TRBV7-9
clone_size: .
d_call: TRBD1
j_call: TRBJ2-3

cdr3_nt: TGTGCCTGGAGTGTGCTTTCCATTCAAGAGACCCAGTACTTC
cdr3_aa: CAWSVLSIQETQYF
v_call: TRBV30
clone_size: .
d_call: .
j_call: TRBJ2-5

cdr3_nt: TGTGCCAGCAGCTTAGAGAACTACGAGCAGTACTTC
cdr3_aa: CASSLENYEQYF
v_call: TRBV7-9
clone_size: once
d_call: .
j_call: TRBJ2-7

cdr3_nt: TGTGCCAGCAGCCAAAGTTCTCGGGGAACTGAAGCTTTCTTT
cdr3_aa: CASSQSSRGTEAFF
v_call: TRBV16
clone_size: .
d_call: .
j_call: TRBJ1-1

cdr3_nt: TGTGCCAGCAGCTCTGGACTAGCCCTCTACGAGCAGTACTTC
cdr3_aa: CASSSGLALYEQYF
v_call: TRBV11-3
clone_size: .
d_call: TRBD2
j_call: TRBJ2-7

cdr3_nt: TGTGCCAGCAGCTTTCGACATTTCGAGAACACCGGGGAGCTGTTTTTT
cdr3_aa: CASSFRHFENTGELFF
v_call: TRBV13
clone_size: few
d_call: .
j_call: TRBJ2-2

cdr3_nt: TGTGCCAGCAGCTTAGGCGTTGGTCAGCCCCAGCATTTT
cdr3_aa: CASSLGVGQPQHF
v_call: TRBV7-3
clone_size: .
d_call: .
j_call: TRBJ1-5

cdr3_nt: TGCAGCGTTGTGGGGGTGGAAGCTTCTTACGAGCAGTACTTC
cdr3_aa: CSVVGVEASYEQYF
v_call: TRBV29-1
clone_size: .
d_call: .
j_call: TRBJ2-7

cdr3_nt: TGTGCCTGGGTCCTTAGTGCCTACGAGCAGTACTTC
cdr3_aa: CAWVLSAYEQYF
v_call: TRBV30
clone_size: .
d_call: .
j_call: TRBJ2-7

cdr3_nt: TGCGCCAGCAGCTCTACGACCAGATTGTCCTACGAGCAGTACTTC
cdr3_aa: CASSSTTRLSYEQYF
v_call: TRBV5-1
clone_size: once
d_call: .
j_call: TRBJ2-7

cdr3_nt: TGCGCCAGCAGCTTGGTTGGTGGGACCCCCGGGAATGAGCAGTTCTTC
cdr3_aa: CASSLVGGTPGNEQFF
v_call: TRBV5-1
clone_size: .
d_call: .
j_call: TRBJ2-1

cdr3_nt: TGTGCCAGCAGCACCGGACAGCCCAGCTCCTATAATTCACCCCTCCACTTT
cdr3_aa: CASSTGQPSSYNSPLHF
v_call: TRBV7-2
clone_size: once
d_call: .
j_call: TRBJ1-6

cdr3_nt: TGTGCCAGCAGTTACTCCTATGGGGGCCTTGAGACCCAGTACTTC
cdr3_aa: CASSYSYGGLETQYF
v_call: TRBV6-5
clone_size: .
d_call: .
j_call: TRBJ2-5

cdr3_nt: TGTGCCAGCAGCCTAGACAGGGTGAACACCGGGGAGCTGTTTTTT
cdr3_aa: CASSLDRVNTGELFF
v_call: TRBV7-9
clone_size: .
d_call: TRBD1
j_call: TRBJ2-2

cdr3_nt: TGTGCCAGTTTACCCGGACGGCGAAACTATGGCTACACCTTC
cdr3_aa: CASLPGRRNYGYTF
v_call: TRBV19
clone_size: .
d_call: .
j_call: TRBJ1-2

cdr3_nt: TGTGCCAGTAGTTCGACTAGACACGAGCAGTACTTC
cdr3_aa: CASSSTRHEQYF
v_call: TRBV19
clone_size: .
d_call: .
j_call: TRBJ2-7

cdr3_nt: TGTGCCAGCAGCTTAAAATACCCAATTAAAGAGACCCAGTACTTC
cdr3_aa: CASSLKYPIKETQYF
v_call: TRBV7-9
clone_size: .
d_call: .
j_call: TRBJ2-5

cdr3_nt: TGTGCCAGCAGTAAAAGAAATAACCTTTACGAGCAGTACTTC
cdr3_aa: CASSKRNNLYEQYF
v_call: TRBV6-5
clone_size: .
d_call: .
j_call: TRBJ2-7

cdr3_nt: TGTGCCAGCAGGGGACAGGGGTTTGGTGAGCAGTACTTC
cdr3_aa: CASRGQGFGEQYF
v_call: TRBV27
clone_size: .
d_call: TRBD1
j_call: TRBJ2-7

cdr3_nt: TGTGCCAGCACCTTAGACGGGGAGGAGGACTACGAGCAGTACTTC
cdr3_aa: CASTLDGEEDYEQYF
v_call: TRBV28
clone_size: .
d_call: .
j_call: TRBJ2-7

cdr3_nt: TGTGCCAGCAGTTACAATACGGGGCCCTACAATGAGCAGTTCTTC
cdr3_aa: CASSYNTGPYNEQFF
v_call: TRBV6-5
clone_size: once
d_call: .
j_call: TRBJ2-1

cdr3_nt: TGTGCCAGCAGTTTAGGGGTGAATACGCAGTATTTT
cdr3_aa: CASSLGVNTQYF
v_call: TRBV28
clone_size: .
d_call: .
j_call: TRBJ2-3

cdr3_nt: TGTGCCAGCAGTTTCGTTCGGGGACACGATACGGGTCACTTT
cdr3_aa: CASSFVRGHDTGHF
v_call: TRBV28
clone_size: .
d_call: .
j_call: TRBJ1-6

cdr3_nt: TGTGCCTCCGGCGATCCGAGCTCCTACAATGAGCAGTTCTTC
cdr3_aa: CASGDPSSYNEQFF
v_call: TRBV6-6
clone_size: .
d_call: .
j_call: TRBJ2-1

cdr3_nt: TGTGCCAGCAGTACACCGGGACAGGGTGTAACCGGGGAGCTGTTTTTT
cdr3_aa: CASSTPGQGVTGELFF
v_call: TRBV28
clone_size: .
d_call: TRBD1
j_call: TRBJ2-2

cdr3_nt: TGTGCCAGCAGCGTAGGAAGGGACCAAGAGACCCAGTACTTC
cdr3_aa: CASSVGRDQETQYF
v_call: TRBV9
clone_size: few
d_call: .
j_call: TRBJ2-5

cdr3_nt: TGTGCCAGCAGTCCCGGGACAAACTTTTATAGCAATCAGCCCCAGCATTTT
cdr3_aa: CASSPGTNFYSNQPQHF
v_call: TRBV27
clone_size: .
d_call: .
j_call: TRBJ1-5

cdr3_nt: TGCGCCAGCAGCCCCCTAGGGTTAGTCCGTCTTACTTATGGCTACACCTTC
cdr3_aa: CASSPLGLVRLTYGYTF
v_call: TRBV4-1
clone_size: once
d_call: .
j_call: TRBJ1-2

cdr3_nt: TGCGCCAGCAGTGATGATAGCGGTCCCCCAGATACGCAGTATTTT
cdr3_aa: CASSDDSGPPDTQYF
v_call: TRBV10-1
clone_size: .
d_call: .
j_call: TRBJ2-3

cdr3_nt: TGTGCCAGCAGCGAGGGATCGACAGGGAACCACGAGCAGTACTTC
cdr3_aa: CASSEGSTGNHEQYF
v_call: TRBV9
clone_size: .
d_call: TRBD1
j_call: TRBJ2-7

cdr3_nt: TGTGCCAGCAGCCCCCGGGACAGAACCTACGAGCAGTACTTC
cdr3_aa: CASSPRDRTYEQYF
v_call: TRBV9
clone_size: .
d_call: TRBD1
j_call: TRBJ2-7

cdr3_nt: TGTGCCAGCAGTGGGGTAGCGGGAGCCGGGAATGAGCAGTTCTTC
cdr3_aa: CASSGVAGAGNEQFF
v_call: TRBV6-4
clone_size: .
d_call: TRBD2
j_call: TRBJ2-1

cdr3_nt: TGTGCCAGCAGCCCCTTGGGACCGCTCAATGAGCAGTTCTTC
cdr3_aa: CASSPLGPLNEQFF
v_call: TRBV7-3
clone_size: few
d_call: .
j_call: TRBJ2-1